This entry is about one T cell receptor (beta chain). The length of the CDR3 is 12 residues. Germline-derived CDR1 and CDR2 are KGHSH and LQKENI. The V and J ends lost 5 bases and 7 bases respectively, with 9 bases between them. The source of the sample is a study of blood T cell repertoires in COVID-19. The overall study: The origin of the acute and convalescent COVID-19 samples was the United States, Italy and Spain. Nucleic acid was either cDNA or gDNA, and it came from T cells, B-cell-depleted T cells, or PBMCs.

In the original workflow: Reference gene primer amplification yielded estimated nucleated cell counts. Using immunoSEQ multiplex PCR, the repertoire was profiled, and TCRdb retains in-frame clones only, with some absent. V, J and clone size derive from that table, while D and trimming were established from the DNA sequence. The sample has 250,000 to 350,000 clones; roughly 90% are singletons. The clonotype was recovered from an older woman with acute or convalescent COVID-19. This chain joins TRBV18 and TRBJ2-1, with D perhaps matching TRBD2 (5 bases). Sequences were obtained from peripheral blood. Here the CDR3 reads CASSSPGNEQFF. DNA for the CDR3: TGTGCCAGCTCATCTCCGGGGAATGAGCAGTTCTTC.